This TCR beta chain was profiled in a study of identical twins. This clonotype was counted a few times. The antigen remains undetermined. Study-wide points: Models underestimated out-of-frame TCR alpha sharing in monozygotic twins.

TCRdb re-called the 5' RACE reads with MiXCR, one entry per CDR3 protein. This sample has a few hundred thousand distinct CDR3 sequences, with roughly 9.7% found just once. CDR3 length: 15 residues. Trimming stripped 5 bases from V and 4 bases from J, with 17 bases between. The same sample was also used in a study of yellow fever vaccine responses in identical twins.

This receptor was obtained from a young woman in good health. The V call is TRBV12-3 or TRBV12-4, the J call TRBJ1-2, with a tentative D call TRBD1 (6 bases). The sample was CD8+ T cells sorted from blood. The CDR3 loop is CASSEYREGAYGYTF. In DNA form, the CDR3 reads TGTGCCAGCAGTGAATACAGGGAAGGTGCCTATGGCTACACCTTC.